This TCR beta chain was captured in a study of cytomegalovirus exposure and HLA in healthy donors. This PCR relied on a set of 60 Vbeta primers and 13 Jbeta primers. Profiled with immunoSEQ multiplex PCR; TCRdb holds only in-frame clones, not every one. The sample records approximately 240,000 clones, approximately 80% being singletons. To note about this clone: Its antigen is not identified.

Study observations and caveats: After further analysis at a later stage, around 17,000 TCR beta sequences were associated with HLA alleles at 0.05 false discovery rate. Both high specificity and high sensitivity reportedly marked the classifier's diagnosis of cytomegalovirus status.

The source of this sequence is a woman in her thirties or forties in good health and CMV-seronegative. The sample comprised PBMCs.

The CDR3 nucleotides read TGTGCCAGTAGTCGGGACAGGGGGGAGACCCAGTACTTC. Amino acids: CASSRDRGETQYF. The rearrangement links TRBV19 to TRBJ2-5, with 11 bases identical to TRBD1. With V trimmed by 5 bases and J by 5 bases, 1 base remained unmatched. CDR1 and CDR2 from the germline V gene are LNHDA and SQIVND (reference sequence). There are 13 residues in the CDR3.